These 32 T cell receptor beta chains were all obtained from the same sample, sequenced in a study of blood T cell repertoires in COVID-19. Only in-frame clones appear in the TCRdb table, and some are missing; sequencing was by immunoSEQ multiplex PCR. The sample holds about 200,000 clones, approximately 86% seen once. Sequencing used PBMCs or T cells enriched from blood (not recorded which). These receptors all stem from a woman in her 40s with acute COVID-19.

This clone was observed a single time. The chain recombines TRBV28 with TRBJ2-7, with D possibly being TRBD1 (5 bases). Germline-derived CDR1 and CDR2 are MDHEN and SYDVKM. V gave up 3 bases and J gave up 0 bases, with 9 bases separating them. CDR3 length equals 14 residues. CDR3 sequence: CASSFPGNSYEQYF. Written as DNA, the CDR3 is TGTGCCAGCAGTTTCCCAGGGAACTCCTACGAGCAGTACTTC.

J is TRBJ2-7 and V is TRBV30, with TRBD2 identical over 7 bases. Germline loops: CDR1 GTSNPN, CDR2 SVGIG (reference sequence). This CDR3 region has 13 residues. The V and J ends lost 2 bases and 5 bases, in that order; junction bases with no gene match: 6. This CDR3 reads CAWSIGLDHEQYF. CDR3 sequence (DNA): TGTGCCTGGAGTATCGGACTAGACCACGAGCAGTACTTC.

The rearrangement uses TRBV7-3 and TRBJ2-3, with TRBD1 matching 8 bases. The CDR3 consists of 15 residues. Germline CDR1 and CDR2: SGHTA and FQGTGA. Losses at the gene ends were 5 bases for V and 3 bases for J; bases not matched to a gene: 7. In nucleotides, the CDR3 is TGTGCCAGCAGCCCCCGGGGGACAGGTACAGATACGCAGTATTTT. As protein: CASSPRGTGTDTQYF.

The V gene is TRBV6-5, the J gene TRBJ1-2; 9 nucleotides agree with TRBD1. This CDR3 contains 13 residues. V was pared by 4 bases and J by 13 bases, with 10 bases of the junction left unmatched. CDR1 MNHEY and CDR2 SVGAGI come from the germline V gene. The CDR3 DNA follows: TGTGCCAGCAGTTTCCCCGGGACAGGGAGTTCCACCTTC. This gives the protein CASSFPGTGSSTF.

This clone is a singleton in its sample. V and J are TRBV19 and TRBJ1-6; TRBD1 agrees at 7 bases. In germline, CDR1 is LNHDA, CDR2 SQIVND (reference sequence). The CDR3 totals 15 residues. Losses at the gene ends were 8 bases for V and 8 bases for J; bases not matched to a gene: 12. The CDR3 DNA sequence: TGTGCCAGTCGGGACAGCGAGAGGTATGATTCACCCCTCCACTTT. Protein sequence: CASRDSERYDSPLHF. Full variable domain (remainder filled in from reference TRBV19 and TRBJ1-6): DGGITQSPKYLFRKEGQNVTLSCEQNLNHDAMYWYRQDPGQGLRLIYYSQIVNDFQKGDIAEGYSVSREKKESFPLTVTSAQKNPTAFYLCASRDSERYDSPLHFGNGTRLTVT.

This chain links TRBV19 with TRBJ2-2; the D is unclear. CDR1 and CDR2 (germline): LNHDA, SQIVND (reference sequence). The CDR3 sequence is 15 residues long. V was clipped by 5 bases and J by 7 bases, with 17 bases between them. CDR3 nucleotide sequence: TGTGCCAGTAGTCGCGATCACCGGTCAATCGGGGAGCTGTTTTTT. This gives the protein CASSRDHRSIGELFF.

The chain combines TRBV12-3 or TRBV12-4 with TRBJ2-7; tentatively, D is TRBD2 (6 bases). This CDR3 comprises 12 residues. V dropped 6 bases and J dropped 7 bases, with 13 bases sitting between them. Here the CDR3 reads CASRDGGSEQYF. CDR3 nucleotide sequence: TGTGCCAGCAGAGACGGGGGTTCAGAGCAGTACTTC.

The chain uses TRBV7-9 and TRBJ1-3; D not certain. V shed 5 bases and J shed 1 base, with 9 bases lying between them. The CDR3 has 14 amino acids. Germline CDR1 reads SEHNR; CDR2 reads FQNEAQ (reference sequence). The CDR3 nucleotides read TGTGCCAGCAGCCCCACGGGATCTGGAAACACCATATATTTT. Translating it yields CASSPTGSGNTIYF.

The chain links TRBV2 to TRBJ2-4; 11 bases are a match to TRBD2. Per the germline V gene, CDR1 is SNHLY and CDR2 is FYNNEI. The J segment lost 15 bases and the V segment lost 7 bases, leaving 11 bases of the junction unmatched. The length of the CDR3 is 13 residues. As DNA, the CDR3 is TGTGCCAGCACTATGGCTAGCGGGAGGAGTTTGTACTTC. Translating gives CASTMASGRSLYF.

CDR3 protein: CASNPLGQGVNSEQFF. In DNA, the CDR3 is TGTGCCAGCAACCCCCTCGGACAGGGGGTGAACAGTGAGCAGTTCTTC. The V gene is TRBV6-6, the J gene TRBJ2-1; 10 positions match TRBD1. This CDR3 has 16 residues. V dropped 7 bases and J dropped 9; count of bases not matched to a gene: 15. Per germline, CDR1 MNHNY and CDR2 SVGAGI (reference sequence).

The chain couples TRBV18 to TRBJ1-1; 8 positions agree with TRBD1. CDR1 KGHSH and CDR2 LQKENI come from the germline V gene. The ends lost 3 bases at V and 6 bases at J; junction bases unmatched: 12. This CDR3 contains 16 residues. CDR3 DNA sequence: TGTGCCAGCTCACCTGTCAGGGGGCTGGGGGAGGCTGAAGCTTTCTTT. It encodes CASSPVRGLGEAEAFF.

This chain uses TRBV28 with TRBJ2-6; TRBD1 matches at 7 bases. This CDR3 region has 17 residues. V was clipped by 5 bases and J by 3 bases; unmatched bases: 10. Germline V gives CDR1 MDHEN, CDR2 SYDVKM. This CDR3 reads CASSLSQGQLGANVLTF. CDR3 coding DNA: TGTGCCAGCAGTCTCTCCCAGGGACAGCTTGGGGCCAACGTCCTGACTTTC.

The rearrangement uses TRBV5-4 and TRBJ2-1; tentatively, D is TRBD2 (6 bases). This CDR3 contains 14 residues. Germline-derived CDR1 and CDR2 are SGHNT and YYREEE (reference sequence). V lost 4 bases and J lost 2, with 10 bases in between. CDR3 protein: CASSQRTTYNEQFF. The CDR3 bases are TGTGCCAGCAGCCAGCGGACTACCTACAATGAGCAGTTCTTC.

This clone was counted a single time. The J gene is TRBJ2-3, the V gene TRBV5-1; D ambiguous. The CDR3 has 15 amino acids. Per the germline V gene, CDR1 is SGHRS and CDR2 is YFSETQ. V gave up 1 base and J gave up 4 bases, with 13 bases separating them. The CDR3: CASSLTYTASDTQYF. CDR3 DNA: TGCGCCAGCAGCTTGACTTACACAGCCTCAGATACGCAGTATTTT.

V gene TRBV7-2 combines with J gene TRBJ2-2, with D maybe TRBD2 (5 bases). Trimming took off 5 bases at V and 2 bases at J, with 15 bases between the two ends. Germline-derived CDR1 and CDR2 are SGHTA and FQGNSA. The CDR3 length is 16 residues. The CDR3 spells CASSPPSSSNTGELFF. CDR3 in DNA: TGTGCCAGCAGCCCCCCCTCTAGCTCCAACACCGGGGAGCTGTTTTTT.

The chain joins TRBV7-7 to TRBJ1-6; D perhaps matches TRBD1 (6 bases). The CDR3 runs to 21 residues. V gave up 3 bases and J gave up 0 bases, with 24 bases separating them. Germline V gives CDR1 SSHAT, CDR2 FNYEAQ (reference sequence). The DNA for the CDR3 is TGTGCCAGCAGCTTCACCCACCCCGGGAGGGGGACTAGCTCCTATAATTCACCCCTCCACTTT. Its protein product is CASSFTHPGRGTSSYNSPLHF. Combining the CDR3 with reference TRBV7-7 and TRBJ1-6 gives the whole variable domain GAGVSQSPRYKVTKRGQDVTLRCDPISSHATLYWYQQALGQGPEFLTYFNYEAQPDKSGLPSDRFSAERPEGSISTLTIQRTEQRDSAMYRCASSFTHPGRGTSSYNSPLHFGNGTRLTVT.

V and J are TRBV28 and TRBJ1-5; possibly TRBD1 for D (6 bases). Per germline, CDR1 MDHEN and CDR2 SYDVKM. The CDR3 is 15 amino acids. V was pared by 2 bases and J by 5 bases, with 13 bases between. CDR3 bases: TGTGCCAGCAGTTTAGGGCAGGGGACCCATCAGCCCCAGCATTTT. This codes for CASSLGQGTHQPQHF.

The CDR3 sequence is CASSGGYAGNEQFF. In nucleotides, the CDR3 is TGTGCCAGCAGTGGGGGGTATGCGGGGAATGAGCAGTTCTTC. The J gene is TRBJ2-1, the V gene TRBV2; possible D gene TRBD2, 6 bases. Trimming pared 4 bases from V and 7 bases from J, leaving 14 bases between. The germline V gene encodes CDR1 SNHLY and CDR2 FYNNEI. The CDR3 is 14 amino acids.

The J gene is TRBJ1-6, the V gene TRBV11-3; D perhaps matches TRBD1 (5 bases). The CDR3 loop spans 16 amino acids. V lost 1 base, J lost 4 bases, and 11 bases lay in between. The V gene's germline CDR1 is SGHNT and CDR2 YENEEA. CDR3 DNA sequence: TGTGCCAGCAGCTTAGCCCGGACACGTTATAATTCACCCCTCCACTTT. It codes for CASSLARTRYNSPLHF.

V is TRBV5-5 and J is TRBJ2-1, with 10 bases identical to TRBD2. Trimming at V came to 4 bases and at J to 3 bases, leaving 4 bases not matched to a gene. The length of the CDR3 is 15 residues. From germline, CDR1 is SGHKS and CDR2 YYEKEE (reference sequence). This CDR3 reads CASSEGLAYYNEQFF. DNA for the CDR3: TGTGCCAGCAGCGAGGGACTAGCGTACTACAATGAGCAGTTCTTC.

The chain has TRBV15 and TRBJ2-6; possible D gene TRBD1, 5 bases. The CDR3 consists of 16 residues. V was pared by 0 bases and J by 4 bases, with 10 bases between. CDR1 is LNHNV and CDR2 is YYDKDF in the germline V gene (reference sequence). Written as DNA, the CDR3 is TGTGCCACCAGCAGAGACCGACAGTGGGGGGCCAACGTCCTGACTTTC. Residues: CATSRDRQWGANVLTF.

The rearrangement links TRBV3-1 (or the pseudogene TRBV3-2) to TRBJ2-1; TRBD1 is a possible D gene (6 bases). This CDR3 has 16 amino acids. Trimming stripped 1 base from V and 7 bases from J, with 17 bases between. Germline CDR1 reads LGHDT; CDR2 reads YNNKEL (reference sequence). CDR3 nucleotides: TGTGCCAGCAGCCAAGCCCGGGCGGCCCAGGGGAATGAGCAGTTCTTC. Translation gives CASSQARAAQGNEQFF.

The CDR3: CASSPSSGYMSYEQYF. The CDR3 coding sequence is TGCGCCAGCAGCCCGTCGTCAGGGTATATGTCCTACGAGCAGTACTTC. J is TRBJ2-7 and V is TRBV5-1; tentative D call: TRBD1 (5 bases). The CDR3 is made up of 16 amino acids. With 4 bases removed from V and 1 base from J, the gap between germline ends came to 18 bases. Germline V gene data show CDR1 as SGHRS and CDR2 as YFSETQ.

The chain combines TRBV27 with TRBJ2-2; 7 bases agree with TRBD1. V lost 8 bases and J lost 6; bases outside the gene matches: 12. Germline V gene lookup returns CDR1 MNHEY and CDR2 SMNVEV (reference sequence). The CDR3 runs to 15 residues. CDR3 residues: CASANRDRISGELFF. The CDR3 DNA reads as TGTGCCAGCGCTAACCGGGACAGAATCTCCGGGGAGCTGTTTTTT.

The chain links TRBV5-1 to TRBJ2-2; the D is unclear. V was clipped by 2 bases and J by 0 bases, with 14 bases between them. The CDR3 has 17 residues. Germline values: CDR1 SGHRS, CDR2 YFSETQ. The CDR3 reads CASSFYSNQANTGELFF. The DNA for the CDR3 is TGCGCCAGCAGCTTTTACTCAAACCAGGCGAACACCGGGGAGCTGTTTTTT. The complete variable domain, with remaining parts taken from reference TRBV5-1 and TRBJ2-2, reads KAGVTQTPRYLIKTRGQQVTLSCSPISGHRSVSWYQQTPGQGLQFLFEYFSETQRNKGNFPGRFSGRQFSNSRSEMNVSTLELGDSALYLCASSFYSNQANTGELFFGEGSRLTVL.

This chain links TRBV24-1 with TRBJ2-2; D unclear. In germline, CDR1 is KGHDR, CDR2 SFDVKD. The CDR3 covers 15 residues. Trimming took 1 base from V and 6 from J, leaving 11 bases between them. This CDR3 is CATSDFPDNAGELFF. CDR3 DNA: TGTGCCACCAGTGATTTTCCCGACAACGCCGGGGAGCTGTTTTTT.

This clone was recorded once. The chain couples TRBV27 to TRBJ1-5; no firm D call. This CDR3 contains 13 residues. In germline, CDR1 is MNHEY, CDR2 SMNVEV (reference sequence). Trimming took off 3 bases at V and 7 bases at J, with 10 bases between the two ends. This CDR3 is CASSLRINQPQHF. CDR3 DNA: TGTGCCAGCAGTTTGAGGATCAACCAGCCCCAGCATTTT.

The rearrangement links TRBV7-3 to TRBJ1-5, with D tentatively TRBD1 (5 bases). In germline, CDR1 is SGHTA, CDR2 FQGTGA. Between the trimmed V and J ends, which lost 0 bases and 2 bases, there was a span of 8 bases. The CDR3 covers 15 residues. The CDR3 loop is CASSLTGGCNQPQHF. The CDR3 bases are TGTGCCAGCAGCTTAACGGGGGGTTGCAATCAGCCCCAGCATTTT.

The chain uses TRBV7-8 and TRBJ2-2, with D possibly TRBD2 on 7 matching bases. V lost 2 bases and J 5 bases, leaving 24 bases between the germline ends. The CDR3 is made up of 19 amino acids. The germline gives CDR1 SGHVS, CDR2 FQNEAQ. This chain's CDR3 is CASSLLLLSGRGKTGELFF. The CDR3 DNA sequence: TGTGCCAGCAGCTTACTCCTCCTCTCTGGGAGGGGGAAAACCGGGGAGCTGTTTTTT.

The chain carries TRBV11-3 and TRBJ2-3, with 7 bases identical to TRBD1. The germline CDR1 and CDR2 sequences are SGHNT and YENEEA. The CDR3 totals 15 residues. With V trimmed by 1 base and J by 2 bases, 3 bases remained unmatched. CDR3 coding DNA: TGTGCCAGCAGCTTAGGCAGGGGGATCACAGATACGCAGTATTTT. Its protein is CASSLGRGITDTQYF.

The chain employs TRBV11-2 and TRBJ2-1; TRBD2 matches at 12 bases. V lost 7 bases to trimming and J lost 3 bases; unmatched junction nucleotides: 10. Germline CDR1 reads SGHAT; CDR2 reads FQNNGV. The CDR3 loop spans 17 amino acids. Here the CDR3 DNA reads TGTGCCAGCACCAGAATTTTGACTAGCGGGAGCTACAATGAGCAGTTCTTC. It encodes CASTRILTSGSYNEQFF.

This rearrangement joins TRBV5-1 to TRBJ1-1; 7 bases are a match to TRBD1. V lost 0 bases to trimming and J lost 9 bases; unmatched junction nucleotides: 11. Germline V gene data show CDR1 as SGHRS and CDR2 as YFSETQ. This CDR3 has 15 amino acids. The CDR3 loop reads CASSLDLGGGVKAFF. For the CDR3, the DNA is TGCGCCAGCAGCTTGGACCTTGGAGGGGGCGTAAAAGCTTTCTTT.